This TCR beta chain was sequenced for a study of tumor-infiltrating lymphocytes in primary liver carcinoma. General study points: Paired tumor-adjacent and tumor-blood samples overlapped less than tumor region pairs did.

Co-extraction of both nucleic acids (RNA and DNA) used 20-30 mg of unsorted bulk tissue. Tumor samples were assessed, and every one had over 90% viable tumor cells. Notes on this clonotype: What it recognizes is unknown. The junction does not match germline at one end; this may be a read error.

TCR beta cDNA was made from approximately 500 ng total RNA with a constant-region primer. Employing slightly modified ARM-PCR, three nested multiplex PCR rounds were run, and these gave rise to the TCR beta libraries. The opening two PCR rounds, roughly 11 cycles each, paired TRBV1-TRBV30 forward primers with a C-beta reverse primer. TCRdb reprocessed the multiplex PCR reads via MiXCR and lists one record per CDR3 protein. The repertoire consists of approximately 190,000 distinct CDR3 sequences, with about 85% occurring once and the leading ten covering around 18%. Looked up from germline, CDR1 is MDHEN and CDR2 is SYDVKM. CDR3 length: 13 amino acids.

Sequencing was done on a sample of tumor tissue from primary liver carcinoma. The TCR originated in a middle-aged man with primary liver carcinoma and hepatitis B virus infection. This chain links TRBV28 with TRBJ2-6, with a weak D call TRBD2 (5 bases). The CDR3 DNA reads as TGTGTCAGCGGTAGTCCTGGGGCCAACGTCCTGACTTTC. Amino acid sequence: CVSGSPGANVLTF.